The sequence of this T cell receptor (beta chain) was determined in a study of T cell repertoires in cytomegalovirus infection. At the level of the study: Both a matching HLA type and CMV infection were indicated by public TCR beta signatures. Overall study findings and caveats: CMV-specific TCR beta clonotypes restricted by HLA-C were the ones dominating the ex vivo response.

TCRdb passed the reads through MiXCR, listing each CDR3 protein once. The sample shows approximately 500,000 distinct CDR3 sequences, approximately 16% of them seen only once. This clonotype appeared a few times. Its specificity is unknown. This CDR3 region has 16 residues. The V gene's germline CDR1 is SGHKS and CDR2 YYEKEE (reference sequence). V was pared by 1 base and J by 3 bases, with 14 bases between. The rearrangement joins TRBV5-5 to TRBJ1-5; a weak D match, TRBD1 (6 bases). The sample comprised CD8+ T cells from PBMCs. This TCR was recovered from a human donor in good health (CMV status not recorded). Some clones in this sample may be carry-over from other donors' samples. Here the CDR3 reads CASSLSAGGPNQPQHF. The CDR3 nucleotides read TGTGCCAGCAGCTTGTCCGCTGGGGGGCCCAATCAGCCCCAGCATTTT.